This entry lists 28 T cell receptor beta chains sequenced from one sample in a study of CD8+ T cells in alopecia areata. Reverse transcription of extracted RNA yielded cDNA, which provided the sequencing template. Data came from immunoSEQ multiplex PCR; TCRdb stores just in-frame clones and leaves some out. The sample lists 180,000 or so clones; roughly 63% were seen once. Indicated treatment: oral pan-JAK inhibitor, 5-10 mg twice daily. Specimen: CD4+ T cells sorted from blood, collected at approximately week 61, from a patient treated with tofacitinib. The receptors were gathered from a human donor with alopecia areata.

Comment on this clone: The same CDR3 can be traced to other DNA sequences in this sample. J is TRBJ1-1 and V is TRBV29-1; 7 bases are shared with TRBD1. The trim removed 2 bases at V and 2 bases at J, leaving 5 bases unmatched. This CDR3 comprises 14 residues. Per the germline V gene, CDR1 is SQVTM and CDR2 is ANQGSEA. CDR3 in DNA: TGCAGCGTTGAATGGACAGGTCCCAACACTGAAGCTTTCTTT. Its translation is CSVEWTGPNTEAFF.

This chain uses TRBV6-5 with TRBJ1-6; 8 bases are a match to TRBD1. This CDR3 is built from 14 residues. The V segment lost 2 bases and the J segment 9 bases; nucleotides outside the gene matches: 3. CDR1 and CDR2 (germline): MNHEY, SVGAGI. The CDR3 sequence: CASSYVGQGSPLHF. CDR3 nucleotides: TGTGCCAGCAGTTACGTAGGACAGGGTTCACCCCTCCACTTT.

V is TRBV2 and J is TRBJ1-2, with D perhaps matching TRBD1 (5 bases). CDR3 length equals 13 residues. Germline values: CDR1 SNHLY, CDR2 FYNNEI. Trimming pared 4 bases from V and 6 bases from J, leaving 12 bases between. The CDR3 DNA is TGTGCCAGCAGTGTAGTAAGGGGCGATGGCTACACCTTC. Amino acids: CASSVVRGDGYTF.

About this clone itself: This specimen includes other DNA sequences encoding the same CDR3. The DNA for the CDR3 is TGCAGCGTTGGAGGGGGCAGAGAGACCCAGTACTTC. Protein: CSVGGGRETQYF. The V gene is TRBV29-1, the J gene TRBJ2-5, with 7 bases fitting TRBD1. Germline lookup yields CDR1 SQVTM and CDR2 ANQGSEA. The CDR3 extends over 12 amino acids. J was trimmed by 4 bases and V by 4 bases; bases with no gene match: 3.

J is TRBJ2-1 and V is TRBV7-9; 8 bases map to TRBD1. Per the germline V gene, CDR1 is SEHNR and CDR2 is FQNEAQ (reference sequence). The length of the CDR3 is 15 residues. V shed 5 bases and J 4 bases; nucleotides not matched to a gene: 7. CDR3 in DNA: TGTGCCAGCAGCCATGGACAGGGAGAATACAATGAGCAGTTCTTC. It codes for CASSHGQGEYNEQFF.

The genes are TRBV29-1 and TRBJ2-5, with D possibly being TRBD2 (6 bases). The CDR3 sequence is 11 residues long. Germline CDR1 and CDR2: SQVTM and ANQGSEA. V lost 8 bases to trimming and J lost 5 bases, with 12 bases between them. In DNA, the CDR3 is TGCAGCTCCCCCCGGGGGGAGACCCAGTACTTC. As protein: CSSPRGETQYF.

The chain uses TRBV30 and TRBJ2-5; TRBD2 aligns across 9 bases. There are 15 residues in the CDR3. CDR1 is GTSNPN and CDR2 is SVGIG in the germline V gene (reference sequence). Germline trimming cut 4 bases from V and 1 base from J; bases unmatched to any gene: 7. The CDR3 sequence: CAWNVGGGGQETQYF. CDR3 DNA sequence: TGTGCCTGGAATGTTGGCGGGGGGGGCCAAGAGACCCAGTACTTC.

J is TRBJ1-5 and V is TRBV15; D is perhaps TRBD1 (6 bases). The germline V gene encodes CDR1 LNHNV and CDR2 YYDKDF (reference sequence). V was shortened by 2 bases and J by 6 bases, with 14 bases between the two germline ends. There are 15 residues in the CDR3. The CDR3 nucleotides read TGTGCCACCAGCAGACCTACAGGGTTTGGTCAGCCCCAGCATTTT. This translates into CATSRPTGFGQPQHF.

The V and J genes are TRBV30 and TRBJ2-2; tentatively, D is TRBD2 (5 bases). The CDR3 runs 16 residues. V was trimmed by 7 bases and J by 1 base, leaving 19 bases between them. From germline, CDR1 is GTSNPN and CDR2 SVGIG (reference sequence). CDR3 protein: CASKRPFRGNTGELFF. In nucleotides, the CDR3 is TGTGCCTCGAAGAGACCATTTCGGGGGAACACCGGGGAGCTGTTTTTT.

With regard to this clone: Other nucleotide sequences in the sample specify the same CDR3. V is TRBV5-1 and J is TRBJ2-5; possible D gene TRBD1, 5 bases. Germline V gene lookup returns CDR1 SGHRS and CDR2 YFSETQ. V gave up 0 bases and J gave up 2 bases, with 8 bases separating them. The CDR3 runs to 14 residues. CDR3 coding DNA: TGCGCCAGCAGCTTGGGACAGCTACAAGAGACCCAGTACTTC. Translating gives CASSLGQLQETQYF.

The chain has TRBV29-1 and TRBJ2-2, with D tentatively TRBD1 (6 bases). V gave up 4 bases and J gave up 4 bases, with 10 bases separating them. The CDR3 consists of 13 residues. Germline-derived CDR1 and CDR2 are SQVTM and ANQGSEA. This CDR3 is CSVGGQSTGELFF. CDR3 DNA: TGCAGCGTTGGGGGGCAGAGCACCGGGGAGCTGTTTTTT.

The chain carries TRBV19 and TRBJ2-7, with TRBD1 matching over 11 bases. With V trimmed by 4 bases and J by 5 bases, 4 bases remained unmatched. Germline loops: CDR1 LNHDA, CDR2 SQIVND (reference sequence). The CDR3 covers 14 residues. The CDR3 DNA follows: TGTGCCAGTAGTACGGACAGGGGGCTGAACGAGCAGTACTTC. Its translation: CASSTDRGLNEQYF.

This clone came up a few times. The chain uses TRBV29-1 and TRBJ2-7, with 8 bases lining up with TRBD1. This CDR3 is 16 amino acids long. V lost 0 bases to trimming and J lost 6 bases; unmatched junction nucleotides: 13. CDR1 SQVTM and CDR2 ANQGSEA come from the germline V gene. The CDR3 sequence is CSVEDPGQGITGEQYF. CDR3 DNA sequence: TGCAGCGTTGAAGACCCCGGACAGGGTATAACTGGCGAGCAGTACTTC.

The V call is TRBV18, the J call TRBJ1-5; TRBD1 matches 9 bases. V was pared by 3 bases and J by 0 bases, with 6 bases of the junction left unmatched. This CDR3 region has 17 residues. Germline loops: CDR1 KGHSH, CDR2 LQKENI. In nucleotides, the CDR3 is TGTGCCAGCTCACCGGACAGGGGAGGCCTTAGCAATCAGCCCCAGCATTTT. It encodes CASSPDRGGLSNQPQHF.

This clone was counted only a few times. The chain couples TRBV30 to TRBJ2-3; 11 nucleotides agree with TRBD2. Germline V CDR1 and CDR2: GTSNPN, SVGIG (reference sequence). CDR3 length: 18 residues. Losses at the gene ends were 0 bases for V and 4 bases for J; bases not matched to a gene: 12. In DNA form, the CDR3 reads TGTGCCTGGAGTGTACTGGTAGCGGGGGGGCGTACCGCAGATACGCAGTATTTT. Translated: CAWSVLVAGGRTADTQYF.

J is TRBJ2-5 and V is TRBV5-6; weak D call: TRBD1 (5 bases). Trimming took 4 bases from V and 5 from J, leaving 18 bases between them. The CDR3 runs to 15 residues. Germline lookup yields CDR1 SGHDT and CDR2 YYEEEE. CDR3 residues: CASSRPQVHGETQYF. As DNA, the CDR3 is TGTGCCAGCAGCCGCCCACAGGTCCACGGGGAGACCCAGTACTTC.

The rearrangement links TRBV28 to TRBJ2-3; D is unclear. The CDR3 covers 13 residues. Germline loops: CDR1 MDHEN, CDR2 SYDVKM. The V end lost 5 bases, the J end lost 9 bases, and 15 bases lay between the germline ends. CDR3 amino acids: CASSTTKLVTQYF. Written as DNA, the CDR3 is TGTGCCAGCAGTACTACAAAATTGGTAACGCAGTATTTT.

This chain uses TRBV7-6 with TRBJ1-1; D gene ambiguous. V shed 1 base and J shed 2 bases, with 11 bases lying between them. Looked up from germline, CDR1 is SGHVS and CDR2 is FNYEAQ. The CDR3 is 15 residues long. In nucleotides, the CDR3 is TGTGCCAGCAGCTTAGGTTCGGGAGCAAACACTGAAGCTTTCTTT. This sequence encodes CASSLGSGANTEAFF.

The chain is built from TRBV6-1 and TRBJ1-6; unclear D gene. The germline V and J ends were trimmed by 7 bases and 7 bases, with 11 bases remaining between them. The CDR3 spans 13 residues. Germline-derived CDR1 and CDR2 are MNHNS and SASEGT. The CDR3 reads CASTTGRNSPLHF. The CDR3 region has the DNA TGTGCCAGCACCACCGGACGGAATTCACCCCTCCACTTT.

DNA for the CDR3: TGTGCCAGCAGTGAAGCTTCGACAGTTGGCTACACCTTC. Translating it yields CASSEASTVGYTF. This chain links TRBV2 with TRBJ1-2; a weak D match, TRBD1 (5 bases). CDR3 length: 13 residues. Trimming pared 0 bases from V and 7 bases from J, leaving 9 bases between. Germline V lookup: CDR1 SNHLY, CDR2 FYNNEI.

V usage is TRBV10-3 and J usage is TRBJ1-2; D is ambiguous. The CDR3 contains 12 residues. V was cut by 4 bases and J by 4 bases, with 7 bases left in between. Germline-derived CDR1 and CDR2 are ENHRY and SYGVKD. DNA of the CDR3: TGTGCCATCAGTGGGAGCGGCTATGGCTACACCTTC. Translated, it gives CAISGSGYGYTF.

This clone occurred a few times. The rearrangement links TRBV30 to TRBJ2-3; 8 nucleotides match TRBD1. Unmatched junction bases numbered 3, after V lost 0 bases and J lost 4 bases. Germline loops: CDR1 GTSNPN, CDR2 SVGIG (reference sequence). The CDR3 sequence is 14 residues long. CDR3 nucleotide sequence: TGTGCCTGGAGTGTATCAGGGGGCGCAGATACGCAGTATTTT. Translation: CAWSVSGGADTQYF.

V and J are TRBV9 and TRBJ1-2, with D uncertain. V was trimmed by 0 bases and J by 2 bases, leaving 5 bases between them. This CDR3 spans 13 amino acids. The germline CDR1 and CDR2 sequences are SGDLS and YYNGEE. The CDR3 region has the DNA TGTGCCAGCAGCGTAGTAGCCAACTATGGCTACACCTTC. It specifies CASSVVANYGYTF.

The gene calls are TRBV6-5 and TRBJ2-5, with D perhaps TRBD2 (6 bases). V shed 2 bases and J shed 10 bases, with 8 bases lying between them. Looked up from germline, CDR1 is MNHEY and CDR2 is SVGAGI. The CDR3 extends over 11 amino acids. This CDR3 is CASSYAGHQYF. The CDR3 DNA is TGTGCCAGCAGTTACGCGGGGCACCAGTACTTC.

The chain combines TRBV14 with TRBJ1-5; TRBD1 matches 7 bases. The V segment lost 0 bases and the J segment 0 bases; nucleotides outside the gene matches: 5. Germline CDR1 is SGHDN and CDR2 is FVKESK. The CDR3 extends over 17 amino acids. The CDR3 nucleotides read TGTGCCAGCAGCCAAGATCGGGACAGCTTTAGCAATCAGCCCCAGCATTTT. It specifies CASSQDRDSFSNQPQHF.

CDR3 DNA: TGCGCCAGCAGCTTGCTGGGGGGGCTGTTCTTC. Translated, it gives CASSLLGGLFF. The chain combines TRBV5-1 with TRBJ2-1; possible D gene TRBD2, 7 bases. V gave up 1 base and J gave up 15 bases, with 11 bases separating them. This CDR3 spans 11 amino acids. Germline lookup yields CDR1 SGHRS and CDR2 YFSETQ.

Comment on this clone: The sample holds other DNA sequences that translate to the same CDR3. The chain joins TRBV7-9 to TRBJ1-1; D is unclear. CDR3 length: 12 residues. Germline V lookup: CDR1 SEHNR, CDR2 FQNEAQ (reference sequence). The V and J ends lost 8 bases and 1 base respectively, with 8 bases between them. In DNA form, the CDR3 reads TGTGCCAGCGGTCGGGAGAACACTGAAGCTTTCTTT. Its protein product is CASGRENTEAFF.

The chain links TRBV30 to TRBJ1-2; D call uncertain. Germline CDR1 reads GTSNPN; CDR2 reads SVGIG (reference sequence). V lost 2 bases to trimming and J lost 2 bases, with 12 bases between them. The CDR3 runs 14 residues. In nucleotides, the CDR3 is TGTGCCTGGAGTTTTGAGAACTGGAACTATGGCTACACCTTC. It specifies CAWSFENWNYGYTF.